Listed below are T cell receptor beta chains from one sample, sequenced in a study of blood T cell repertoires in COVID-19. TCRdb's copy holds only in-frame clones and misses some; the assay was immunoSEQ multiplex PCR. The sample has around 170,000 clones, about 80% seen once. The sample was peripheral blood. These receptors all come from a man in his 70s with active or convalescent COVID-19. Both conserved end residues are part of each CDR3. The D gene is left open where the match is weak. Only part of the rows carry a size: once, few, many, or a class if the clone is expanded.

>NA|TRBV5-1|TRBD1|TRBJ1-1
CASSPWTGNPEAFF
TGCGCCAGCAGCCCGTGGACAGGGAACCCTGAAGCTTTCTTT
>NA|TRBV6-6|NA|TRBJ1-5
CASSTQRDQPQHF
TGTGCCAGCAGTACACAGAGAGATCAGCCCCAGCATTTT
>NA|TRBV7-7|NA|TRBJ2-6
CASSPTQDTSGANVLTF
TGTGCTAGCAGCCCCACGCAGGATACCTCTGGGGCCAACGTCCTGACTTTC
>NA|TRBV18|TRBD1|TRBJ1-1
CASSPSLTGKNTEAFF
TGTGCCAGCTCACCCTCATTGACAGGGAAGAACACTGAAGCTTTCTTT
>once|TRBV2|NA|TRBJ1-2
CASSDRFAAAAYGYTF
TGTGCCAGCAGTGACAGATTTGCTGCCGCCGCCTATGGCTACACCTTC
>once|TRBV7-8|NA|TRBJ1-5
CASSPEQPPNQPQHF
TGTGCCAGCAGCCCTGAACAACCACCAAATCAGCCCCAGCATTTT
>NA|TRBV4-1|TRBD1|TRBJ1-2
CASSLRTGGEGYGYTF
TGCGCCAGCAGCCTCCGGACAGGGGGCGAGGGCTATGGCTACACCTTC
>NA|TRBV27|NA|TRBJ1-1
CASSLSRNTEAFF
TGTGCCAGCAGTTTATCCAGGAACACTGAAGCTTTCTTT
>NA|TRBV18|NA|TRBJ1-2
CASSSTGTTINYGYTF
TGTGCCAGCTCCTCAACGGGGACAACCATTAACTATGGCTACACCTTC
>NA|TRBV29-1|NA|TRBJ1-1
CSVEVMNTEAFF
TGCAGCGTTGAAGTAATGAACACTGAAGCTTTCTTT
>few|TRBV2|NA|TRBJ2-7
CATAGEGAYEQYF
TGTGCCACCGCCGGGGAGGGGGCCTACGAGCAGTACTTC
>NA|TRBV4-3|TRBD1|TRBJ1-4
CASSQPGQGNEKLFF
TGCGCCAGCAGCCAACCGGGACAGGGGAATGAAAAACTGTTTTTT
>NA|TRBV2|TRBD2|TRBJ2-5
CASSEVREGTQYF
TGTGCCAGCAGTGAAGTCAGGGAGGGGACCCAGTACTTC